Below are 24 T cell receptor beta chains sequenced from a single sample in a study of PD-L1 blockade in urothelial cancer (dated by TCRdb to about 2017). The library was built by means of the immunoSEQ multiplex PCR assay. Held by TCRdb, this immuneACCESS table contains in-frame sequences only and omits some clones. Under half of the omission traces to an unresolved V gene where checked; the cause of the rest is unknown. Recorded for this sample are about 43,000 clones; more than 75% of them occurred a single time. 11% to 15% of the sample lies in the top ten. Sample: PBMCs, taken around atezolizumab (anti-PD-L1) treatment. The origin of the receptors is a woman in her sixties with urothelial cancer.

The J gene is TRBJ1-2, the V gene TRBV29-1; 10 nucleotides agree with TRBD1. The CDR3 sequence is 11 residues long. Germline V gene lookup returns CDR1 SQVTM and CDR2 ANQGSEA. With 6 bases clipped from V and 7 bases from J, the junction kept 2 bases outside the gene matches. Here the CDR3 reads CSVGQGGGYTF. Here the CDR3 DNA reads TGCAGCGTAGGACAGGGGGGTGGCTACACCTTC.

This rearrangement joins TRBV10-3 to TRBJ2-5, with D tentatively TRBD2 (6 bases). The length of the CDR3 is 16 residues. V dropped 0 bases and J dropped 1 base, with 12 bases sitting between them. Germline V CDR1 and CDR2: ENHRY, SYGVKD. CDR3 nucleotides: TGTGCCATCAGTGAGTCGATGGGGGGTATCCAAGAGACCCAGTACTTC. Its translation: CAISESMGGIQETQYF.

This CDR3 is CASSLIRGAEGTQYF. The CDR3, as DNA: TGTGCCAGCAGCTTAATCCGGGGAGCTGAAGGGACCCAGTACTTC. V usage is TRBV7-9 and J usage is TRBJ2-5; a possible D gene is TRBD2 (5 bases). This CDR3 is 15 amino acids long. V was cut by 2 bases and J by 7 bases, with 17 bases left in between. Germline V gene data show CDR1 as SEHNR and CDR2 as FQNEAQ (reference sequence).

The table lists this clone with a few counts. The rearrangement joins TRBV6-5 to TRBJ1-1; 9 bases match TRBD1. After removal of 2 bases from V and 4 bases from J, the junction contained 8 bases not matched to a gene. Germline V gene lookup returns CDR1 MNHEY and CDR2 SVGAGI. The CDR3 contains 16 residues. The CDR3 spells CASSYLQTGGSTEAFF. CDR3 nucleotide sequence: TGTGCCAGCAGTTACCTACAGACAGGGGGATCCACTGAAGCTTTCTTT.

This chain joins TRBV9 and TRBJ2-3; tentatively, D is TRBD2 (6 bases). Trimming shortened V by 5 bases and J by 1 base, and 14 bases separated the two germline ends. The CDR3 spans 15 residues. Germline values: CDR1 SGDLS, CDR2 YYNGEE. The CDR3 coding sequence is TGTGCCAGCAGGGAGGCGGGACCGGGCACAGATACGCAGTATTTT. It is translated as CASREAGPGTDTQYF.

This clone was found once. This sequence joins TRBV5-4 and TRBJ2-5; possibly TRBD1 for D (6 bases). Per germline, CDR1 SGHNT and CDR2 YYREEE (reference sequence). The CDR3 runs to 13 residues. V dropped 4 bases and J dropped 7 bases, with 14 bases sitting between them. Here the CDR3 DNA reads TGTGCCAGCAGCCCCCTTAGAGGGGGGACCCAGTACTTC. It codes for CASSPLRGGTQYF.

CDR3 bases: TGTGCCAGCAGGACAGGGGGGGCAGGAGAAAAACTGTTTTTT. Translated, it gives CASRTGGAGEKLFF. This chain uses TRBV6-1 with TRBJ1-4; 9 bases are a match to TRBD1. CDR3 length equals 14 residues. Per germline, CDR1 MNHNS and CDR2 SASEGT. Losses at the gene ends were 6 bases for V and 8 bases for J; bases not matched to a gene: 7.

The count of this clone is one. The rearrangement uses TRBV7-2 and TRBJ2-1, with unresolved D. Trimming cost V 7 bases and J 9 bases, with 13 bases left between them. The CDR3 loop spans 12 amino acids. Germline assignment: CDR1 SGHTA and CDR2 FQGNSA. CDR3 nucleotide sequence: TGTGCCAGCAACAATATTCAGGTTGAGCAGTTCTTC. This translates into CASNNIQVEQFF.

The chain employs TRBV10-3 and TRBJ1-1; D is unresolved. There are 12 residues in the CDR3. Germline V gene lookup returns CDR1 ENHRY and CDR2 SYGVKD. V lost 6 bases and J 1 base, leaving 6 bases between the germline ends. CDR3 bases: TGTGCCATCAGACGGGAGAACACTGAAGCTTTCTTT. Translation: CAIRRENTEAFF.

The genes are TRBV9 and TRBJ1-1; the match to TRBD1 covers 10 bases. V lost 4 bases and J lost 7; bases outside the gene matches: 4. Germline lookup yields CDR1 SGDLS and CDR2 YYNGEE. The CDR3 covers 13 residues. This CDR3 reads CASSRTGGGEAFF. As DNA, the CDR3 is TGTGCCAGCAGCCGGACAGGGGGTGGTGAAGCTTTCTTT.

The V gene is TRBV6-5, the J gene TRBJ1-2, with D perhaps matching TRBD1 (6 bases). The germline gives CDR1 MNHEY, CDR2 SVGAGI. V was clipped by 0 bases and J by 6 bases, with 8 bases between them. The CDR3 loop spans 13 amino acids. CDR3 loop: CASSYSGADGYTF. The CDR3 DNA follows: TGTGCCAGCAGTTACTCGGGGGCAGATGGCTACACCTTC.

V is TRBV7-3 and J is TRBJ2-1; TRBD2 agrees at 10 bases. With V trimmed by 2 bases and J by 8 bases, 6 bases remained unmatched. From germline, CDR1 is SGHTA and CDR2 FQGTGA. The CDR3 has 15 amino acids. The CDR3 bases are TGTGCCAGCAGCTTAGGAACTAGCGGGGTTGATGAGCAGTTCTTC. Protein: CASSLGTSGVDEQFF.

The V and J genes are TRBV28 and TRBJ2-3; 10 nucleotides agree with TRBD2. V lost 3 bases to trimming and J lost 2 bases; unmatched junction nucleotides: 5. Per germline, CDR1 MDHEN and CDR2 SYDVKM. The CDR3 has 16 residues. The CDR3 is CASSFSLAGDTDTQYF. CDR3 nucleotide sequence: TGTGCCAGCAGTTTTAGTCTAGCGGGAGACACAGATACGCAGTATTTT.

This clone appeared a single time. The chain combines TRBV29-1 with TRBJ2-2, with a tentative D call TRBD2 (5 bases). The germline V and J ends were trimmed by 3 bases and 6 bases, with 8 bases remaining between them. The CDR3 runs to 12 residues. Germline assignment: CDR1 SQVTM and CDR2 ANQGSEA. CDR3 nucleotide sequence: TGCAGCGTTGAGAGGGAATCCGGGGAGCTGTTTTTT. Protein product: CSVERESGELFF.

The chain combines TRBV5-1 with TRBJ2-5, with 14 bases fitting TRBD2. J was trimmed by 4 bases and V by 6 bases; bases with no gene match: 20. The germline V gene encodes CDR1 SGHRS and CDR2 YFSETQ. This CDR3 comprises 20 residues. CDR3: CASNSGTSGRYRFSGETQYF. In DNA, the CDR3 is TGCGCCAGCAATTCAGGGACTAGCGGGAGATATAGGTTCTCCGGAGAGACCCAGTACTTC.

The chain couples TRBV2 to TRBJ2-7; weak D call: TRBD2 (6 bases). CDR1 is SNHLY and CDR2 is FYNNEI in the germline V gene. The CDR3 has 12 residues. With 7 bases removed from V and 3 bases from J, the gap between germline ends came to 10 bases. The CDR3, as DNA: TGTGCCAGCAATCAGGGAGGCTACGAGCAGTACTTC. It specifies CASNQGGYEQYF.

The CDR3 region has the DNA TGTGCCAGCAGCCGAGACAGGGGGGGATACAATGAGCAGTTCTTC. It yields the protein CASSRDRGGYNEQFF. J is TRBJ2-1 and V is TRBV6-5; 9 bases align to TRBD1. CDR3 length equals 15 residues. V shed 6 bases and J 4 bases; nucleotides not matched to a gene: 7. Per the germline V gene, CDR1 is MNHEY and CDR2 is SVGAGI.

This chain joins TRBV28 and TRBJ2-2, with D uncertain. CDR1 and CDR2 (germline): MDHEN, SYDVKM. The V end lost 11 bases, the J end lost 0 bases, and 7 bases lay between the germline ends. There are 12 residues in the CDR3. The CDR3 region has the DNA TGTGCCGGCGGCACGAACACCGGGGAGCTGTTTTTT. It translates to CAGGTNTGELFF.

The chain couples TRBV10-3 to TRBJ1-3; the D is unclear. The germline V and J ends were trimmed by 10 bases and 2 bases, with 12 bases remaining between them. Germline values: CDR1 ENHRY, CDR2 SYGVKD. This CDR3 has 13 amino acids. Here the CDR3 reads CATTVVTGNTIYF. The DNA for the CDR3 is TGTGCCACCACAGTAGTAACTGGAAACACCATATATTTT.

This chain links TRBV18 with TRBJ1-2, with D maybe TRBD1 (5 bases). The germline V and J ends were trimmed by 3 bases and 8 bases, with 13 bases remaining between them. Looked up from germline, CDR1 is KGHSH and CDR2 is LQKENI. The CDR3 has 13 residues. The CDR3 DNA reads as TGTGCCAGCTCACCTCCCCAGGGTGACGGCTACACCTTC. This encodes CASSPPQGDGYTF.

The CDR3 DNA sequence: TGCAGCGTTGATCCTCAGGGGTCCTACAATGAGCAGTTCTTC. This translates into CSVDPQGSYNEQFF. V usage is TRBV29-1 and J usage is TRBJ2-1, with a tentative D call TRBD1 (6 bases). V dropped 3 bases and J dropped 1 base, with 10 bases sitting between them. The germline V gene has CDR1 SQVTM and CDR2 ANQGSEA. The CDR3 contains 14 residues.

The sample holds one count of this clone. J is TRBJ1-5 and V is TRBV18; TRBD1 aligns across 10 bases. The CDR3 covers 14 residues. Trimming at V came to 4 bases and at J to 6 bases, leaving 3 bases not matched to a gene. Germline CDR1 is KGHSH and CDR2 is LQKENI. The CDR3 spells CASSQDRGSQPQHF. DNA of the CDR3: TGTGCCAGCTCACAGGACAGGGGGAGTCAGCCCCAGCATTTT.

This chain links TRBV6-1 with TRBJ1-2; the match to TRBD1 covers 7 bases. The CDR3 length is 14 residues. V trimming: 7 bases; J trimming: 2 bases; junction bases outside the gene matches: 7. Germline V gene lookup returns CDR1 MNHNS and CDR2 SASEGT. The CDR3 here is CASTRGQTNYGYTF. In nucleotides, the CDR3 is TGTGCCAGCACCCGGGGACAGACCAACTATGGCTACACCTTC.

The chain has TRBV11-3 and TRBJ2-2, with 12 positions matching TRBD2. This CDR3 region has 15 residues. Per germline, CDR1 SGHNT and CDR2 YENEEA. The ends lost 5 bases at V and 4 bases at J; junction bases unmatched: 2. The CDR3 region has the DNA TGTGCCAGCAGCATACTAGCGGGGGGCACCGGGGAGCTGTTTTTT. This sequence encodes CASSILAGGTGELFF. Full variable domain (outside the CDR3, taken from reference TRBV11-3 and TRBJ2-2): EAGVVQSPRYKIIEKKQPVAFWCNPISGHNTLYWYLQNLGQGPELLIRYENEEAVDDSQLPKDRFSAERLKGVDSTLKIQPAELGDSAVYLCASSILAGGTGELFFGEGSRLTVL.